The next 25 T cell receptor beta chains were all read from a single sample in a study of naive and memory T cell subsets. Four PCR rounds used nested alpha and beta constant region primers plus the SP2 primer. TCRdb called the 5' RACE reads again in MiXCR, with one record for every CDR3 protein. Among 60,000 or so distinct CDR3 sequences listed, 7% to 8.5% were seen once. An oligonucleotide containing a UMI was ligated to the 3' end of TCR cDNA. These receptor sequences come from a male donor in good health.

In its sample, this clonotype was seen a few times. The chain combines TRBV7-8 with TRBJ1-4, with D possibly being TRBD1 (6 bases). The germline V and J ends were trimmed by 2 bases and 7 bases, with 20 bases remaining between them. This CDR3 has 17 amino acids. The germline gives CDR1 SGHVS, CDR2 FQNEAQ. The CDR3 sequence is CASSLWGDREGGEKLFF. The CDR3 DNA sequence: TGTGCCAGCAGCTTATGGGGTGACCGGGAAGGGGGTGAAAAACTGTTTTTT.

The V and J genes are TRBV6-5 and TRBJ1-2; D is possibly TRBD1 (5 bases). The V end lost 6 bases, the J end lost 8 bases, and 16 bases lay between the germline ends. The CDR3 is 13 residues long. Germline CDR1 reads MNHEY; CDR2 reads SVGAGI. The CDR3 DNA is TGTGCCAGCAGGCAGGGACTCGTCGGAGGCTACACCTTC. It specifies CASRQGLVGGYTF.

This clonotype appeared many times. CDR3 sequence reads: CSVDTGFTEAFF. CDR3 nucleotides: TGCAGCGTTGACACAGGGTTCACTGAAGCTTTCTTT. The chain combines TRBV29-1 with TRBJ1-1, with D maybe TRBD1 (6 bases). Germline V CDR1 and CDR2: SQVTM, ANQGSEA. V dropped 3 bases and J dropped 4 bases, with 9 bases sitting between them. The CDR3 covers 12 residues.

This clonotype was counted a few times. This chain uses TRBV3-1 with TRBJ2-2; the D gene is possibly TRBD2 (7 bases). Germline CDR1 and CDR2: LGHDT and YNNKEL (reference sequence). The CDR3 sequence is 15 residues long. The ends were cut back, 3 bases at V and 4 bases at J, with 12 bases in the middle. The CDR3 sequence: CASSQPGEGTGELFF. The CDR3 DNA reads TGTGCCAGCAGCCAGCCAGGGGAGGGCACCGGGGAGCTGTTTTTT.

The V call is TRBV20-1, the J call TRBJ2-1, with unresolved D. The CDR3 contains 15 residues. Germline lookup yields CDR1 DFQATT and CDR2 SNEGSKA (reference sequence). Trimming removed 3 bases from V and 5 bases from J, with 17 bases in between. This CDR3 reads CSARMPQKTNNEQFF. The CDR3 DNA reads TGCAGTGCTAGGATGCCACAAAAAACCAACAATGAGCAGTTCTTC.

This clonotype occurred many times. In DNA, the CDR3 is TGTGCCAGCAGCTTTTGGGGACAGGGATCCTACAATGAGCAGTTCTTC. As protein: CASSFWGQGSYNEQFF. V and J are TRBV7-2 and TRBJ2-1; TRBD1 aligns across 9 bases. The CDR3 is 16 amino acids. Germline V gene lookup returns CDR1 SGHTA and CDR2 FQGNSA. The V segment lost 3 bases and the J segment 1 base; nucleotides outside the gene matches: 4.

This clonotype was observed many times. The chain combines TRBV12-3 or TRBV12-4 with TRBJ1-4, with 8 bases identical to TRBD1. The CDR3 has 16 amino acids. V lost 3 bases and J lost 3; bases outside the gene matches: 6. DNA of the CDR3: TGTGCCAGCAGTTTCCGGACAGGGAACTCTAATGAAAAACTGTTTTTT. Amino acid sequence: CASSFRTGNSNEKLFF.

This clonotype was seen many times. The V call is TRBV14, the J call TRBJ2-1, with a weak D call TRBD1 (6 bases). The V end was cut by 1 base, the J end by 16 bases, with 11 bases between. CDR3 length equals 11 residues. The germline V gene encodes CDR1 SGHDN and CDR2 FVKESK. The CDR3 loop is CASSQVGTPFF. CDR3 in DNA: TGTGCCAGCAGCCAAGTCGGGACACCATTCTTC.

This clonotype was observed many times. The rearrangement uses TRBV29-1 and TRBJ2-1; a possible D gene is TRBD1 (5 bases). Trimming took 5 bases from V and 4 from J, leaving 12 bases between them. From germline, CDR1 is SQVTM and CDR2 ANQGSEA. CDR3 length: 13 amino acids. The CDR3 spells CSVQKGPYNEQFF. CDR3 sequence (DNA): TGCAGCGTTCAGAAGGGGCCTTACAATGAGCAGTTCTTC.

This clonotype was recorded many times. The J gene is TRBJ2-7, the V gene TRBV6-2 or TRBV6-3, with 9 positions matching TRBD1. V shed 7 bases, J shed 3 bases, and the junction held 4 bases outside the gene matches. The CDR3 covers 13 residues. Germline lookup yields CDR1 MNHEY and CDR2 SVGEGT. CDR3 sequence (DNA): TGTGCCAGCAAGGACAGGGGAATCTACGAGCAGTACTTC. Encoded protein: CASKDRGIYEQYF.

The rearrangement links TRBV10-3 to TRBJ2-7; TRBD1 might be the D (6 bases). Germline lookup yields CDR1 ENHRY and CDR2 SYGVKD. Trimming took 0 bases from V and 3 from J, leaving 12 bases between them. The CDR3 is 15 amino acids. The CDR3 here is CAISESTGHFYEQYF. The DNA of the CDR3 is TGTGCCATCAGTGAGTCGACGGGACATTTCTACGAGCAGTACTTC.

This clonotype appeared many times. Here the CDR3 DNA reads TGTGCCAGCAGTCCGTCGTTACGAGAGACCCAGTACTTC. Encoded protein: CASSPSLRETQYF. The V gene is TRBV27, the J gene TRBJ2-5; D unresolved. Germline V gene lookup returns CDR1 MNHEY and CDR2 SMNVEV (reference sequence). The CDR3 loop spans 13 amino acids. Trimming pared 5 bases from V and 4 bases from J, leaving 11 bases between.

The V call is TRBV3-1, the J call TRBJ1-1; TRBD1 aligns across 10 bases. Trimming cost V 4 bases and J 1 base; bases outside gene matches: 6. Germline assignment: CDR1 LGHDT and CDR2 YNNKEL (reference sequence). CDR3 length: 16 amino acids. CDR3 residues: CASSLGTGASNTEAFF. CDR3 nucleotides: TGTGCCAGCAGCCTGGGGACAGGGGCATCGAACACTGAAGCTTTCTTT. Together with reference TRBV3-1 and TRBJ1-1, the CDR3 gives the full variable domain: DTAVSQTPKYLVTQMGNDKSIKCEQNLGHDTMYWYKQDSKKFLKIMFSYNNKELIINETVPNRFSPKSPDKAHLNLHINSLELGDSAVYFCASSLGTGASNTEAFFGQGTRLTVV.

A word on this clonotype: With a much larger clone just one base away, this may be a read error. The chain links TRBV5-1 to TRBJ2-1; 8 bases are shared with TRBD1. The germline V gene encodes CDR1 SGHRS and CDR2 YFSETQ. The CDR3 has 15 amino acids. V trimming: 3 bases; J trimming: 7 bases; junction bases outside the gene matches: 9. CDR3 bases: TGCGCCAGCAGCTCGGAGGACAGGGTTTTTAATGAGCAGTTCTTC. Its protein is CASSSEDRVFNEQFF. Combining the CDR3 with reference TRBV5-1 and TRBJ2-1 gives the whole variable domain KAGVTQTPRYLIKTRGQQVTLSCSPISGHRSVSWYQQTPGQGLQFLFEYFSETQRNKGNFPGRFSGRQFSNSRSEMNVSTLELGDSALYLCASSSEDRVFNEQFFGPGTRLTVL.

This clonotype was found many times. The rearrangement joins TRBV29-1 to TRBJ2-1; D uncertain. Trimming cost V 6 bases and J 9 bases, with 12 bases left between them. This CDR3 region has 11 residues. Germline CDR1 and CDR2: SQVTM and ANQGSEA. In DNA, the CDR3 is TGCAGCGTCGGACGGTCGGGTGAGCAGTTCTTC. This codes for CSVGRSGEQFF.

This clonotype was seen ten or more times. The chain has TRBV6-5 and TRBJ2-7, with D tentatively TRBD2 (6 bases). The CDR3 contains 12 residues. CDR1 is MNHEY and CDR2 is SVGAGI in the germline V gene. V was clipped by 4 bases and J by 7 bases, with 11 bases between them. The CDR3 is CASSLEGLEQYF. CDR3 sequence (DNA): TGTGCCAGCAGTTTAGAGGGACTGGAGCAGTACTTC.

This clonotype has just a few counts. The rearrangement links TRBV9 to TRBJ2-3; D may match TRBD1 or TRBD2 (7 bases each). The CDR3 loop spans 17 amino acids. Germline loops: CDR1 SGDLS, CDR2 YYNGEE. V lost 3 bases, J lost 5 bases, and 22 bases lay in between. This CDR3 reads CASSEYWGEGAGDTQYF. CDR3 nucleotide sequence: TGTGCCAGCAGCGAGTACTGGGGGGAGGGGGCTGGAGATACGCAGTATTTT.

Only a few counts were recorded for this clonotype. The chain joins TRBV4-2 to TRBJ1-5; the match to TRBD1 covers 7 bases. The CDR3 is made up of 15 amino acids. Trimming cost V 2 bases and J 1 base; bases outside gene matches: 2. CDR1 is LGHNA and CDR2 is YNFKEQ in the germline V gene. Here the CDR3 reads CASSQPGQSNQPQHF. In nucleotides, the CDR3 is TGTGCCAGCAGCCAACCGGGACAGAGCAATCAGCCCCAGCATTTT.

This clonotype was seen a few times. The chain has TRBV12-3 or TRBV12-4 and TRBJ1-2; D is undetermined. The CDR3 is 12 residues long. V lost 3 bases to trimming and J lost 6 bases, with 8 bases between them. Here the CDR3 DNA reads TGTGCCAGCAGTTTTGGGCTCCATGGCTACACCTTC. It codes for CASSFGLHGYTF.

This clonotype was detected a few times. V is TRBV12-5 and J is TRBJ1-5; D is unclear. CDR3 length equals 12 residues. The germline CDR1 and CDR2 sequences are LGHNT and FRNRAP. Trimming took 2 bases from V and 4 from J, leaving 3 bases between them. As DNA, the CDR3 is TGTGCTAGTGGTTTGATGAATCAGCCCCAGCATTTT. Translated, it gives CASGLMNQPQHF.

On this clonotype itself: A much bigger clone sits one base away, suggesting this may be a read error. The chain recombines TRBV7-2 with TRBJ2-1, with D possibly matching TRBD2 (6 bases). The CDR3 sequence is 16 residues long. Per germline, CDR1 SGHTA and CDR2 FQGNSA. DNA for the CDR3: TGTGCCAGCAGCTTAGCGGCGGGGACCGCTTACACTGAGCAGCTCTTC. Its protein product is CASSLAAGTAYTEQLF.

V usage is TRBV20-1 and J usage is TRBJ2-7; D is perhaps TRBD2 (6 bases). This CDR3 region has 15 residues. The ends were cut back, 3 bases at V and 0 bases at J, with 15 bases in the middle. The germline gives CDR1 DFQATT, CDR2 SNEGSKA (reference sequence). The CDR3 spells CSASLASRPSYEQYF. In DNA form, the CDR3 reads TGCAGTGCTAGCCTAGCGAGTCGGCCCTCCTACGAGCAGTACTTC.

This clonotype was seen at least ten times. The gene calls are TRBV6-2 or TRBV6-3 and TRBJ2-1, with D possibly called TRBD1 or TRBD2 (6 bases each). This CDR3 comprises 17 residues. The germline V and J ends were trimmed by 6 bases and 5 bases, with 23 bases remaining between them. The germline CDR1 and CDR2 sequences are MNHEY and SVGEGT. The CDR3 coding sequence is TGTGCCAGCAGGACCCCCAGATTGGGGGGCTCGGACAATGAGCAGTTCTTC. This encodes CASRTPRLGGSDNEQFF.

The chain recombines TRBV29-1 with TRBJ2-3, with no clear D. The germline V gene has CDR1 SQVTM and CDR2 ANQGSEA. Trimming stripped 6 bases from V and 0 bases from J, with 16 bases between. The CDR3 consists of 15 residues. This chain's CDR3 is CSVDGSEPSTDTQYF. CDR3 coding DNA: TGCAGCGTAGACGGTTCAGAGCCTAGCACAGATACGCAGTATTTT.

This clonotype showed up just a few times. This sequence joins TRBV5-1 and TRBJ2-2; D is possibly TRBD2 (5 bases). Per germline, CDR1 SGHRS and CDR2 YFSETQ. Trimming took off 3 bases at V and 0 bases at J, with 12 bases between the two ends. The CDR3 consists of 16 residues. This CDR3 is CASSWTGITNTGELFF. The CDR3 nucleotides read TGCGCCAGCAGCTGGACCGGGATAACGAACACCGGGGAGCTGTTTTTT.